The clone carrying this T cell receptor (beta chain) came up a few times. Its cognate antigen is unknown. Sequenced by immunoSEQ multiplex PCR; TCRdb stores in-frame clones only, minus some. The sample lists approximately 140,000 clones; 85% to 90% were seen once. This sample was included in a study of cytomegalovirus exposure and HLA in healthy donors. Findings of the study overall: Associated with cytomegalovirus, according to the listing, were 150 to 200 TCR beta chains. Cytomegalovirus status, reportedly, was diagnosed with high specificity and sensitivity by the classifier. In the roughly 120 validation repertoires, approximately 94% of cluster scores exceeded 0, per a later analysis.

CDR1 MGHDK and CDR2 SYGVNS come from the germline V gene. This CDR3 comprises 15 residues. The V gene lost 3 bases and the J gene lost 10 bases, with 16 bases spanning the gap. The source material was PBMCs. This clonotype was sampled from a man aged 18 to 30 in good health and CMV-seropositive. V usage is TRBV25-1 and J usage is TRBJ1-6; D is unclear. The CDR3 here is CASSDIRGSGSPLHF. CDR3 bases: TGTGCCAGCAGTGACATTCGGGGTAGTGGGTCACCCCTCCACTTT.